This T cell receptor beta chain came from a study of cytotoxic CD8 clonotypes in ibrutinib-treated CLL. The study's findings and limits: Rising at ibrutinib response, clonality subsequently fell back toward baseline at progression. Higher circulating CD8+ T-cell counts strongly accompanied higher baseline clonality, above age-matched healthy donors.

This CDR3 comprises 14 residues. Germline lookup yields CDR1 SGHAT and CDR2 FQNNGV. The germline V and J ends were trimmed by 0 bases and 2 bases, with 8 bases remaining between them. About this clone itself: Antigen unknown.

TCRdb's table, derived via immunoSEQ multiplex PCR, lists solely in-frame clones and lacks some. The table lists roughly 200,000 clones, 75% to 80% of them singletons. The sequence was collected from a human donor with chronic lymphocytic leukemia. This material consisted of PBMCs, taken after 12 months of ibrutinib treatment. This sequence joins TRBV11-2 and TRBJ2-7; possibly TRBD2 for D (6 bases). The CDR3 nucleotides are TGTGCCAGCAGCTTAGAACTAGCCCCCTACGAGCAGTACTTC. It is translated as CASSLELAPYEQYF. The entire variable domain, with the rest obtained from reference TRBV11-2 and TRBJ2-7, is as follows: EAGVAQSPRYKIIEKRQSVAFWCNPISGHATLYWYQQILGQGPKLLIQFQNNGVVDDSQLPKDRFSAERLKGVDSTLKIQPAKLEDSAVYLCASSLELAPYEQYFGPGTRLTVT.